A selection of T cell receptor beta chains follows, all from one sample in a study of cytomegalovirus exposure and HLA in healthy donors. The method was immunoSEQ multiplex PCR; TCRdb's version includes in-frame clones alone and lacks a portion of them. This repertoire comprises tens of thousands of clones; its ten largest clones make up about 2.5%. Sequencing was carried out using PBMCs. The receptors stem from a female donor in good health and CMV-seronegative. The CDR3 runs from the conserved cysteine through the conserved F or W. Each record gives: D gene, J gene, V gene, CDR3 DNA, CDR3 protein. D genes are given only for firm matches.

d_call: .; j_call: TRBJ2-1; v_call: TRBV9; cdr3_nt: TGTGCCAGCAGCGAGAGGGGGGGCGCGAGCTCCTACAATGAGCAGTTCTTC; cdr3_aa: CASSERGGASSYNEQFF
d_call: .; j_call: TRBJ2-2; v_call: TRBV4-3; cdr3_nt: TGCGCCAGCAGCCAAACACCAACCGGGGAGCTGTTTTTT; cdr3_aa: CASSQTPTGELFF
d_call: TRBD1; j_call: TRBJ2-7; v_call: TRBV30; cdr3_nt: TGTGCCTGGAGTTTCAGGACAGGGTATAGCGAGCAGTACTTC; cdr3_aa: CAWSFRTGYSEQYF
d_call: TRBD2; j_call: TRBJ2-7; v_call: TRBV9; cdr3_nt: TGTGCCAGCAGCGTGGCTAGCGGGGGCTACGAGCAGTACTTC; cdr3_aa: CASSVASGGYEQYF
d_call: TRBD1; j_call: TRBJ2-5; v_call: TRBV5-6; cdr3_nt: TGTGCCAGCAGCTTGGGACAGGGGCTTCAAGAGACCCAGTACTTC; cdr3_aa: CASSLGQGLQETQYF
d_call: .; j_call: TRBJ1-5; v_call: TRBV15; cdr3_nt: TGTGCCACCAGCAGAGATTTCGGCCCTAGGAATCAGCCCCAGCATTTT; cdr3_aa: CATSRDFGPRNQPQHF
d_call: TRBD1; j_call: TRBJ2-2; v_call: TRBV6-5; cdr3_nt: TGTGCCAGCCGCGGGACAGGGACAGGGGAGCTGTTTTTT; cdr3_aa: CASRGTGTGELFF
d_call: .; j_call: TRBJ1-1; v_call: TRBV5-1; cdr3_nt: TGCGCCAGCAGCTTAGGAGCGGGGAACACTGAAGCTTTCTTT; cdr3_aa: CASSLGAGNTEAFF
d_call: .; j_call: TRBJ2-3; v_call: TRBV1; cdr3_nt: TGCACCAGCAGCCAAGATCCCCCGGGGGGGGCTCATAGCACAGATACGCAGTATTTT; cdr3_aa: CTSSQDPPGGAHSTDTQYF
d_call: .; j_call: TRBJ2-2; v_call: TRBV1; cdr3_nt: TGCACCGGAGGAGCTAACACCGGGGAGCTGTTTTTT; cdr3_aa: CTGGANTGELFF
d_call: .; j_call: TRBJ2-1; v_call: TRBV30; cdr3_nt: TGTGCCTGGAGTGAGGGAGTTTCTAACTACAATGAGCAGTTCTTC; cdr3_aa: CAWSEGVSNYNEQFF
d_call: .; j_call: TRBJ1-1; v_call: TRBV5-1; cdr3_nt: TGCGCCAGCAGCTTGGATGGGACACCTAACACTGAAGCTTTCTTT; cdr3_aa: CASSLDGTPNTEAFF
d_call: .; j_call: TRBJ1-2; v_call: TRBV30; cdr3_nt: TGTGCCTGGAGTCACTGGACCAGGGAGGGGTATGGCTACACCTTC; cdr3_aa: CAWSHWTREGYGYTF
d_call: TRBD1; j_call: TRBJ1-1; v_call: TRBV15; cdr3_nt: TGTGCCACCAGCACCTCAGGGGATAAGGGGGCCACTGAAGCTTTCTTT; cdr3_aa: CATSTSGDKGATEAFF
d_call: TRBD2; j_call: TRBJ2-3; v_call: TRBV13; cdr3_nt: TGTGCCAGCACGGGAGGGGCGCGGGGAACGGCATATTTT; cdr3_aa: CASTGGARGTAYF
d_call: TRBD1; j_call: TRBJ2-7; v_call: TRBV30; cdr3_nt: TGTGCCTGGAGACCCTCGGACAGGGGCGAGCAGTACTTC; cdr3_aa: CAWRPSDRGEQYF
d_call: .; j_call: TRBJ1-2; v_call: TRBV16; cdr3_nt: TGTGCCAGCAGCCTCACTTCGGACAGACGGTATGGCTACACCTTC; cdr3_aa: CASSLTSDRRYGYTF
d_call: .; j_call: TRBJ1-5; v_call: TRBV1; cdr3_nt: TGCACCAGCAGCCAAACGGGGCAGCCCCAGCATTTT; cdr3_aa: CTSSQTGQPQHF
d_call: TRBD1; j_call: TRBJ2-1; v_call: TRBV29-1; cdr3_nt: TGCAGCCTTGACAGGGCCCTTGGCAATGAGCAGTTCTTC; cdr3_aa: CSLDRALGNEQFF
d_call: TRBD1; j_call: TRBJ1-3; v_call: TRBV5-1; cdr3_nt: TGCGCCAGCAGCTTGGGGACAGGTGGCTCTGGAAACACCATATATTTT; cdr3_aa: CASSLGTGGSGNTIYF
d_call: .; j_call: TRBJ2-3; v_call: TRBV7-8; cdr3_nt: TGTGCCAGCAGCTTAGCTTCGGGGGGCACAGATACGCAGTATTTT; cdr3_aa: CASSLASGGTDTQYF
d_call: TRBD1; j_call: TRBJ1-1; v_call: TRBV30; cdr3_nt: TGTGCCTGGACGGGACAGATGAACACTGAAGCTTTCTTT; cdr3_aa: CAWTGQMNTEAFF
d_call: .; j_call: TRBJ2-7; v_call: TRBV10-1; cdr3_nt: TGCGCCAGCAGTGAATCCGCCCAGCGGGAGCAGTACTTC; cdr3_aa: CASSESAQREQYF
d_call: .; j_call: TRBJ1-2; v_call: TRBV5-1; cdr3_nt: TGCGCCAGCAGCTTGGGGTCTACAGGGACGAGGAGCTATGGCTACACCTTC; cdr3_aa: CASSLGSTGTRSYGYTF
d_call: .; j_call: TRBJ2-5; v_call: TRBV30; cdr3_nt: TGTGCCTGGAGTTCCCAGGAGGTGTTAGAGACCCAGTACTTC; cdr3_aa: CAWSSQEVLETQYF
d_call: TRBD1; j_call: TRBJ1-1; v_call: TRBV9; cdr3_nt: TGTGCCAGCAGCACCAGGACAGGGGGAGGTACTGAAGCTTTCTTT; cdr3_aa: CASSTRTGGGTEAFF
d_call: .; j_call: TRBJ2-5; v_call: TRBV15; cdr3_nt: TGTGCCACCAGCAGAGATTCCGGGGAGACCCAGTACTTC; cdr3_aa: CATSRDSGETQYF
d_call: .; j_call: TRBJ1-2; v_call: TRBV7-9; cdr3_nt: TGTGCCAGCAGCTTATCGGCAGCGAACTATGGCTACACCTTC; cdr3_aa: CASSLSAANYGYTF
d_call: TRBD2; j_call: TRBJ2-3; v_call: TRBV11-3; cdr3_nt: TGTGCCAGCAGCTTAGCAGCGGGAGGGCCGGTTAGGGGAGATACGCAGTATTTT; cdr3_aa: CASSLAAGGPVRGDTQYF
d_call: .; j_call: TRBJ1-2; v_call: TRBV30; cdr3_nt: TGTGCCTGGAGGACAGGCGGTGGCTACACCTTC; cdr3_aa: CAWRTGGGYTF
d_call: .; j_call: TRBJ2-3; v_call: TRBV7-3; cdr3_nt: TGTGCCAGCAGCTTAGCAGTTAGCACAGATACGCAGTATTTT; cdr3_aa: CASSLAVSTDTQYF
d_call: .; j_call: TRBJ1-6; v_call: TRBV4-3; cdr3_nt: TGCGCCAGCAGCCAAGAGGCAGGCTATAATTCACCCCTCCACTTT; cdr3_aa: CASSQEAGYNSPLHF
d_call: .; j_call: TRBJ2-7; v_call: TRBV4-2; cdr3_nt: TGTGCCAGCAGCCCAACGAGCTCCTACGAGCAGTACTTC; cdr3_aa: CASSPTSSYEQYF
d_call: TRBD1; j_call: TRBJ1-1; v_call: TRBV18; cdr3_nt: TGTGCCAGCTCCCCTCTATCAGGGGGCGACGAAGCTTTCTTT; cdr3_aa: CASSPLSGGDEAFF
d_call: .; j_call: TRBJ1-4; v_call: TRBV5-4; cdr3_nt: TGTGCCAGCAGCTTGCATTCGGGGAGGGGTAATGAAAAACTGTTTTTT; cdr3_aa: CASSLHSGRGNEKLFF
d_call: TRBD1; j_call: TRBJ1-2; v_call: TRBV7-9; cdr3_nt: TGTGCCAGCAGCAGACCGACAGGGATCTATGGCTACACCTTC; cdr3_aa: CASSRPTGIYGYTF
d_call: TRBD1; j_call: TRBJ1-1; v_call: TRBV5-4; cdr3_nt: TGTGCCAGCAGCTCCGGGACAGGGAACACTGAAGCTTTCTTT; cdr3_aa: CASSSGTGNTEAFF
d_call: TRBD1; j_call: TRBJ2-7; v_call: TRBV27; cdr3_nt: TGTGCCAGCAGTCTGGGACAGGGCTTTAATTACGAGCAGTACTTC; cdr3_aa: CASSLGQGFNYEQYF
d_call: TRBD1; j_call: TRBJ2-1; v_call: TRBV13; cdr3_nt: TGTGCCAGCAGCTTAACCCTCCGGGACAGGGGCGCCGAGCAGTTCTTC; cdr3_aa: CASSLTLRDRGAEQFF
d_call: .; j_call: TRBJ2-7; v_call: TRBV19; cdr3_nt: TGTGCCAGTAGTATTCGGAGGACCGCCTACGAGCAGTACTTC; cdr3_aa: CASSIRRTAYEQYF
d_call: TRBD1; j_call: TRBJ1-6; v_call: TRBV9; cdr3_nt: TGTGCCAGCAGCGTAGGGGCAGGGGGCACCGATAATTCACCCCTCCACTTT; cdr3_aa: CASSVGAGGTDNSPLHF
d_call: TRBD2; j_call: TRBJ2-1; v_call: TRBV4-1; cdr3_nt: TGCGCCAGCAGCCAAGGGTTAGCGGGGGGATACAATGAGCAGTTCTTC; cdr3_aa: CASSQGLAGGYNEQFF
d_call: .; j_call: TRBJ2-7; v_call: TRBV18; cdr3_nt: TGTGCCAGCTCACCCCCAGGGCAGGCCGAGCAGTACTTC; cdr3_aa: CASSPPGQAEQYF
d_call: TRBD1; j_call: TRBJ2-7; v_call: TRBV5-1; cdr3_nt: TGCGCCAGCAGCCGGGACAGGGGTCCGGGCGAGCAGTACTTC; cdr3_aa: CASSRDRGPGEQYF
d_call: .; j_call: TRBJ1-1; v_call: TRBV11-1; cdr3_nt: TGTGCCAGCAGCTTTTGGGGAGGTGAAGCTTTCTTT; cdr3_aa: CASSFWGGEAFF
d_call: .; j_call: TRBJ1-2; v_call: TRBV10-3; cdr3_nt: TGTGCCATCAGTGGGCACGCAGCTAACTATGGCTACACCTTC; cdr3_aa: CAISGHAANYGYTF
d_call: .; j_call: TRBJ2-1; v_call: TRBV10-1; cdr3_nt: TGCGCCAGCAGTGAAAACTACCACAATGAGCAGTTCTTC; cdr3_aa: CASSENYHNEQFF
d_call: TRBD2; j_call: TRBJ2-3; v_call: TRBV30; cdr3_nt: TGTGCCTGGAGACTAGCGGGAGTATGGGATACGCAGTATTTT; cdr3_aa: CAWRLAGVWDTQYF